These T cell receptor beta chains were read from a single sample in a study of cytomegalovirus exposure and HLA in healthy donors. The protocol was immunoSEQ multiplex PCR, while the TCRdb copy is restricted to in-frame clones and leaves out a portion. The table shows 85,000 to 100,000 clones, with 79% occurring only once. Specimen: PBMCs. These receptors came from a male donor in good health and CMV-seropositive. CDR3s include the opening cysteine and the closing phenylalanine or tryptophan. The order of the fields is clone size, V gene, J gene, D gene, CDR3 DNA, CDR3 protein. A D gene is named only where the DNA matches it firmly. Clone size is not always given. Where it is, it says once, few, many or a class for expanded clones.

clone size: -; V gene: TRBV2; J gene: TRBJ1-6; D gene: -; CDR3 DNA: TGTGCCAGCAGTGATAGGGAGGGGCCACCCCTCCACTTT; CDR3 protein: CASSDREGPPLHF
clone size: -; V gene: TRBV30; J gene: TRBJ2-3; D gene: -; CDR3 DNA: TGTGCCTGGGGCCAGGGGTCAGATACGCAGTATTTT; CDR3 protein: CAWGQGSDTQYF
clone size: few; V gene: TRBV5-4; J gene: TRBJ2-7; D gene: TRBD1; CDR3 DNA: TGTGCCAGCAGCCCATCCGGGACAGGGACCTACGAGCAGTACTTC; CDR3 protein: CASSPSGTGTYEQYF
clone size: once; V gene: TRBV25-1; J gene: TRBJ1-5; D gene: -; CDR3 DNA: TGTGCCAGCAGTGGTCCGGTCCGGGGACAGCCCCAGCATTTT; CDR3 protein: CASSGPVRGQPQHF
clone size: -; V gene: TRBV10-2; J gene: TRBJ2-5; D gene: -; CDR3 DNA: TGCGCCAGCAGTGAGAACAGACAAGAGACCCAGTACTTC; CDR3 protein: CASSENRQETQYF
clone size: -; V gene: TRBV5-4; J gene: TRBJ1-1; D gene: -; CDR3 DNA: TGTGCCAGCAGCTTGTCAGGGCATGAAGCTTTCTTT; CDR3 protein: CASSLSGHEAFF
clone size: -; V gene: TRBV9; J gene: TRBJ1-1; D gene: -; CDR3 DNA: TGTGCCAGCAGCGTAGAGGGGTACAGCCCGAACACTGAAGCTTTCTTT; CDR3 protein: CASSVEGYSPNTEAFF
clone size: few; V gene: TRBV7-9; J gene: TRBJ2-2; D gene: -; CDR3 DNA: TGTGCCAGCACCGGACTCAACACCGGGGAGCTGTTTTTT; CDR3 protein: CASTGLNTGELFF
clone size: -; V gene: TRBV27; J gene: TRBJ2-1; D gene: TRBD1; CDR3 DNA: TGTGCCAGCACCAGCCCGGACAGGGTCAATGAGCAGTTCTTC; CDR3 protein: CASTSPDRVNEQFF
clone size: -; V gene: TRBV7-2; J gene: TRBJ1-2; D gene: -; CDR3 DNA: TGTGCCAGCACCCCAGACAGGCCCTATGGCTACACCTTC; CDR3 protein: CASTPDRPYGYTF
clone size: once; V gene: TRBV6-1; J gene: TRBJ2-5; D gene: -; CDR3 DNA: TGTGCCAGCAGTGAGGCGGCCTTCCCTCGGGAGACCCAGTACTTC; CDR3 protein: CASSEAAFPRETQYF
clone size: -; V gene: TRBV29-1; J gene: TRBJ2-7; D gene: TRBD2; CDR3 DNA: TGCAGCGTAGCCGGGACTAGCGCCCACGAGCAGTACTTC; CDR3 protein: CSVAGTSAHEQYF
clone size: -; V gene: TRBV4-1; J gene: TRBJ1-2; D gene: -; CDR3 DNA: TGCGCCAGCAGCCAAGCAGGCTATGGCTACACCTTC; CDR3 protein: CASSQAGYGYTF
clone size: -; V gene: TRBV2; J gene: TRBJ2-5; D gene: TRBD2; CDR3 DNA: TGTGCCAGCAGTGAACAAGCGGGGGGGCGAGAGACCCAGTACTTC; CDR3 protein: CASSEQAGGRETQYF
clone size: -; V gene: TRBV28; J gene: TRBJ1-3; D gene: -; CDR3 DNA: TGTGCCAGCAGTTTACCCCTCGGAAACACCATATATTTT; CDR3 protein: CASSLPLGNTIYF
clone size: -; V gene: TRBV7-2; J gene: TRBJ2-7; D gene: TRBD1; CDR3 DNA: TGTGCCAGCAGCTTCTCTTTGACAGGGGTATGTTCCTACGAGCAGTACTTC; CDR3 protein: CASSFSLTGVCSYEQYF
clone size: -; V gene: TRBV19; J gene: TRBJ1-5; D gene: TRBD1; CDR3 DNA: TGTGCCAGTAGTATAGGACAGGGCGATCAGCCCCAGCATTTT; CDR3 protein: CASSIGQGDQPQHF
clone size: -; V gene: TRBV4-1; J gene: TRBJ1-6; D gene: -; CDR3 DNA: TGCGCCAGCAGCCAAGAGAGCTCGCCGCGGGGATCACCCCTCCACTTT; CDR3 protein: CASSQESSPRGSPLHF
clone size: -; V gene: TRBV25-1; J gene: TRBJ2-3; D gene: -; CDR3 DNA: TGTGCCAGCAGTTGGACAGGCACAGATACGCAGTATTTT; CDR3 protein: CASSWTGTDTQYF
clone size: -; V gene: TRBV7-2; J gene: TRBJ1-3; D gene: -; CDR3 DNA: TGTGCCAGCAGCTTAAGAGGGTTCGGAAACACCATATATTTT; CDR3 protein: CASSLRGFGNTIYF
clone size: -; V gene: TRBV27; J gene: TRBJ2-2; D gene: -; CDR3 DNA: TGTGCCAGCAGTTTTACGAGGACCGGGGAGCTGTTTTTT; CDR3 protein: CASSFTRTGELFF
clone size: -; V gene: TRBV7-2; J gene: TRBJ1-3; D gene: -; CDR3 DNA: TGTGCCAGCAGCCAGCGGGTCTCTGGAAACACCATATATTTT; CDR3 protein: CASSQRVSGNTIYF
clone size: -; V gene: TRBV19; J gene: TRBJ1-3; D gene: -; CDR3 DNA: TGTGCCAGTAGTATAGGCGGGGGCTCAGGTGGAAACACCATATATTTT; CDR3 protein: CASSIGGGSGGNTIYF
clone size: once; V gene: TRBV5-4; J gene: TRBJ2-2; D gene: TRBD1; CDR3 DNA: TGTGCCAGCAGCTCGGGACAGACCTTCGTCCCCGGGGAGCTGTTTTTT; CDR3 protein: CASSSGQTFVPGELFF